This T cell receptor beta chain was sequenced for a study of blood T cell repertoires in COVID-19. Assignment of participants to cohorts was predicated upon participant-reported clinical history. There are 14 residues in the CDR3. Germline CDR1 and CDR2: LNHDA and SQIVND (reference sequence). V was pared by 2 bases and J by 8 bases, with 5 bases of the junction left unmatched. Using immunoSEQ multiplex PCR, the repertoire was profiled, and TCRdb retains in-frame clones only, with some absent. Of about 260,000 clones in the sample, approximately 85% were seen once. The clonotype was recovered from a woman between 45 and 65 years old who had recovered from COVID-19. The chain links TRBV19 to TRBJ2-1; 8 nucleotides align to TRBD1. Sequenced material: PBMCs or T cells enriched from blood (not recorded which). CDR3 amino acids: CASSIQGAVDEQFF. DNA for the CDR3: TGTGCCAGTAGTATACAGGGGGCTGTGGATGAGCAGTTCTTC.